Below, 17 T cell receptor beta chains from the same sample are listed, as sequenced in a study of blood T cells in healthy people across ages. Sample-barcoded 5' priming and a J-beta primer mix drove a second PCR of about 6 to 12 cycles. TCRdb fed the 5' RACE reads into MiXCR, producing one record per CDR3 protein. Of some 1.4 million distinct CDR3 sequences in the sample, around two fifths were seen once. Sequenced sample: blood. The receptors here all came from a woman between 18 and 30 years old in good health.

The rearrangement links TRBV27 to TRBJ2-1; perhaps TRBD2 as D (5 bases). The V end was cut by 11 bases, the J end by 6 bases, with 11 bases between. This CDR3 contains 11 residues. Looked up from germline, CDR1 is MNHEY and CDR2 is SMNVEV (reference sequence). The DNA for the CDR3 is TGTGCCCCCTCTGGGAGCAATGAGCAGTTCTTC. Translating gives CAPSGSNEQFF.

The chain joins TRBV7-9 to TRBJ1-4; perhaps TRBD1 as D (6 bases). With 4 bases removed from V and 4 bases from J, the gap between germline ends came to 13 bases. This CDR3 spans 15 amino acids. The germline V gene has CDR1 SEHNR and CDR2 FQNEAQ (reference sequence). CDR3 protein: CASSSLQGLNEKLFF. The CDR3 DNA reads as TGTGCCAGCAGCTCCTTACAGGGACTTAATGAAAAACTGTTTTTT. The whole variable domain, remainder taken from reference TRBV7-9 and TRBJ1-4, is DTGVSQNPRHKITKRGQNVTFRCDPISEHNRLYWYRQTLGQGPEFLTYFQNEAQLEKSRLLSDRFSAERPKGSFSTLEIQRTEQGDSAMYLCASSSLQGLNEKLFFGSGTQLSVL.

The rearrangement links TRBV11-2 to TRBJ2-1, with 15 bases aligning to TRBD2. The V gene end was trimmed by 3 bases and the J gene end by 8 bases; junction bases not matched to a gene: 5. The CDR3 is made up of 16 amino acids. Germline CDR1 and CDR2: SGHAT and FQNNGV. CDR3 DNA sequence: TGTGCCAGCAGCTTTTGGACTAGCGGGGGGGGGGATGAGCAGTTCTTC. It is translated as CASSFWTSGGGDEQFF. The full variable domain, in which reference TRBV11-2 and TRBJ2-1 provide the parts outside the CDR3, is EAGVAQSPRYKIIEKRQSVAFWCNPISGHATLYWYQQILGQGPKLLIQFQNNGVVDDSQLPKDRFSAERLKGVDSTLKIQPAKLEDSAVYLCASSFWTSGGGDEQFFGPGTRLTVL.

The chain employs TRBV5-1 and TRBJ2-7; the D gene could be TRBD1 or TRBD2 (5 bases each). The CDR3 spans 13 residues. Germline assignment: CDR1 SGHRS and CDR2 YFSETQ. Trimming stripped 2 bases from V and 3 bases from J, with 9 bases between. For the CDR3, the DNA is TGCGCCAGCAGCTTCCAGGGAGTCTACGAGCAGTACTTC. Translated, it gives CASSFQGVYEQYF.

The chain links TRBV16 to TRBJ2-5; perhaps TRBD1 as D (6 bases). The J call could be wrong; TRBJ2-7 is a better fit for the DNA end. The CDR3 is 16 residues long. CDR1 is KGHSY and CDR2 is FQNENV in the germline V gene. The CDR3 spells CASSPTGIGFSNEQYF. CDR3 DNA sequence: TGTGCCAGCAGCCCCACAGGGATAGGGTTCAGCAACGAGCAGTACTTC.

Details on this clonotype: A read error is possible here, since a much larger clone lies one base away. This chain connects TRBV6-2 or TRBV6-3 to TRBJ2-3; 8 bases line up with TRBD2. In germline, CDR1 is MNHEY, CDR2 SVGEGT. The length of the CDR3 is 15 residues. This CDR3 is CASSYSSGGTGTQYF. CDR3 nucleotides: TGTGCCAGCAGTTACTCGAGCGGGGGAACAGGTACGCAGTATTTT.

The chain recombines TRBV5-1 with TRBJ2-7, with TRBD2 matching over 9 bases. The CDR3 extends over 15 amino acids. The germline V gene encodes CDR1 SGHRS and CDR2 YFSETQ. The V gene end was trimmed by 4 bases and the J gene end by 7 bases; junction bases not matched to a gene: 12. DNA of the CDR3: TGCGCCAGCAGCCCGGGACTAGCCCCGGGCAATGAGCAGTACTTC. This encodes CASSPGLAPGNEQYF.

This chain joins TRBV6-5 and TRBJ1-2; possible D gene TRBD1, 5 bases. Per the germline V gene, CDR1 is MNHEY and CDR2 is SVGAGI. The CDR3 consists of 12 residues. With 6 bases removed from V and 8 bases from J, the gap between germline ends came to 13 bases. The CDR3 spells CASRAQRGGYTF. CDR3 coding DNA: TGTGCCAGCAGGGCCCAAAGGGGAGGCTACACCTTC.

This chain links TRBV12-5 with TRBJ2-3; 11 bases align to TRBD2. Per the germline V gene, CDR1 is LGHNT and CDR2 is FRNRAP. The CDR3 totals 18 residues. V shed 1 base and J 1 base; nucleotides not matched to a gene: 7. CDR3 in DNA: TGTGCTAGTGGTTTGGAAGGAAAGACTAGCGGGGGCACAGATACGCAGTATTTT. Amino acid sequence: CASGLEGKTSGGTDTQYF. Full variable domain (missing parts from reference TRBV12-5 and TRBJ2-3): DARVTQTPRHKVTEMGQEVTMRCQPILGHNTVFWYRQTMMQGLELLAYFRNRAPLDDSGMPKDRFSAEMPDATLATLKIQPSEPRDSAVYFCASGLEGKTSGGTDTQYFGPGTRLTVL.

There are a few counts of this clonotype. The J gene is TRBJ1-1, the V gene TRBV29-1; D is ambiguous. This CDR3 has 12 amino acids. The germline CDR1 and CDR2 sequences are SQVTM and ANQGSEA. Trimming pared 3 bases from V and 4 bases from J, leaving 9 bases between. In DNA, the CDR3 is TGCAGCGTTGACAGGATGAGCACTGAAGCTTTCTTT. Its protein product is CSVDRMSTEAFF.

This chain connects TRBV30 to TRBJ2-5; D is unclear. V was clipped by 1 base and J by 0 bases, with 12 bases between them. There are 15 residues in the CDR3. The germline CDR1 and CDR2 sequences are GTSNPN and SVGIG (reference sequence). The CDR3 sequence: CAWSALGWYQETQYF. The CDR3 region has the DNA TGTGCCTGGAGTGCCCTCGGGTGGTACCAAGAGACCCAGTACTTC.

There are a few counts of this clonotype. CDR3: CASSFGVLAEAFF. The DNA of the CDR3 is TGTGCCAGCAGCTTTGGGGTCCTCGCTGAAGCTTTCTTT. The chain uses TRBV7-9 and TRBJ1-1; D is unclear. The length of the CDR3 is 13 residues. Germline V gives CDR1 SEHNR, CDR2 FQNEAQ (reference sequence). Trimming cost V 3 bases and J 6 bases, with 11 bases left between them.

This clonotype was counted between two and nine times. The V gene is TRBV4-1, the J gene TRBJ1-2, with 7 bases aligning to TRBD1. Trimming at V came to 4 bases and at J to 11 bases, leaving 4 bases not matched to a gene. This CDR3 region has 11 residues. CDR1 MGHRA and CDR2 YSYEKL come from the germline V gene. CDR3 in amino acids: CASSLDREYTF. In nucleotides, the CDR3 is TGCGCCAGCAGCCTAGACAGGGAGTACACCTTC.

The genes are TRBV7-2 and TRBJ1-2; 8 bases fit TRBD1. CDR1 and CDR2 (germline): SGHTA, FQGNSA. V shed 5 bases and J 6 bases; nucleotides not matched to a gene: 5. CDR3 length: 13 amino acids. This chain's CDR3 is CASSRTGRDGYTF. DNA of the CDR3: TGTGCCAGCAGCCGGACAGGGCGTGATGGCTACACCTTC.

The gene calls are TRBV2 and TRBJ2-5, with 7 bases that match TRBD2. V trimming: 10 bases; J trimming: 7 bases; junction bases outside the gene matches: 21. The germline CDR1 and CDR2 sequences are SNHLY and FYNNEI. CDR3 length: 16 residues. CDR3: CANRKVGGGDVATQYF. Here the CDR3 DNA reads TGTGCCAACAGAAAGGTCGGCGGGGGAGATGTAGCGACCCAGTACTTC.

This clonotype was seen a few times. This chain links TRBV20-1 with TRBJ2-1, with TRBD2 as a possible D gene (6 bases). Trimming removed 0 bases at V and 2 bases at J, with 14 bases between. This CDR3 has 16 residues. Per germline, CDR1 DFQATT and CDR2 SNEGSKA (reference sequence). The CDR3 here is CSARDLGGVPYNEQFF. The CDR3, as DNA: TGCAGTGCTAGAGATCTCGGAGGGGTCCCCTACAATGAGCAGTTCTTC.

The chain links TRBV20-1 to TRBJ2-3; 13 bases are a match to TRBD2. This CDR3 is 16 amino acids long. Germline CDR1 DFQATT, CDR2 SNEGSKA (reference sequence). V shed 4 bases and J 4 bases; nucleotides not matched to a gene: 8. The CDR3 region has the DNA TGCAGTGCTACTGCGCGACTAGCGGGGGGAGCAGATACGCAGTATTTT. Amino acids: CSATARLAGGADTQYF.